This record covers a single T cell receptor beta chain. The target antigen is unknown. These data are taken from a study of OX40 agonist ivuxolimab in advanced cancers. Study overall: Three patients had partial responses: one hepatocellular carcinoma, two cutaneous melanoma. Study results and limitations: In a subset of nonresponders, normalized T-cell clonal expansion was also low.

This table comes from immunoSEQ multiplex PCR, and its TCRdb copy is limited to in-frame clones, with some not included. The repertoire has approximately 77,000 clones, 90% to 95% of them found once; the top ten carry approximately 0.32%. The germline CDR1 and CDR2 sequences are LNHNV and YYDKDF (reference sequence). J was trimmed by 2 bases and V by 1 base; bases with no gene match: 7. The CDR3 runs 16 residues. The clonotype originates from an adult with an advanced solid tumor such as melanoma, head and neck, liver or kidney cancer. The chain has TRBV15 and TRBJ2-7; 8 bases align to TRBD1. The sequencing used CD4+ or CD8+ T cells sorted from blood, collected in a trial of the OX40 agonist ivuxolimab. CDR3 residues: CATSRVNSGQAYEQYF. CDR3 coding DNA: TGTGCCACCAGCAGAGTAAATTCGGGACAGGCCTACGAGCAGTACTTC.